The next 21 T cell receptor beta chains were all read from a single sample in a study of T cells in Graves' hyperthyroidism and ophthalmopathy. RNA transcripts yielded amplified TCR beta CDR3 regions. First-round RT-PCR targeting the TCR CDR3 was performed with the HTBI primer set. One entry per CDR3 protein, called by TCRdb with MiXCR from the multiplex PCR reads. Of 550,000 to 600,000 distinct CDR3 sequences listed, roughly 46% were seen once; the top ten hold around 17%. Material for sequencing was peripheral blood or thyroid tissue (not recorded which). The receptors were sampled from an adult woman with Graves' disease, either hyperthyroidism or ophthalmopathy (not recorded which).

This clonotype appeared a few times. The V call is TRBV2, the J call TRBJ2-3, with 15 bases lining up with TRBD2. The CDR3 consists of 16 residues. J was trimmed by 11 bases and V by 8 bases; bases with no gene match: 14. In germline, CDR1 is SNHLY, CDR2 FYNNEI. Here the CDR3 reads CASSRGTSGRTGGQYF. DNA of the CDR3: TGTGCCAGCTCACGGGGGACTAGCGGGAGGACCGGGGGGCAGTATTTT.

V and J are TRBV11-2 and TRBJ1-5; D not certain. This CDR3 region has 14 residues. Per the germline V gene, CDR1 is SGHAT and CDR2 is FQNNGV. V gave up 5 bases and J gave up 6 bases, with 14 bases separating them. The CDR3 DNA sequence: TGTGCCAGCAGCCGAGCGGGAGGGCCTCAGCCCCAGCATTTT. Translating it yields CASSRAGGPQPQHF.

This clonotype was observed many times. The rearrangement uses TRBV19 and TRBJ1-4; D is unclear. The CDR3 spans 17 residues. Trimming removed 6 bases from V and 2 bases from J, with 19 bases in between. Per the germline V gene, CDR1 is LNHDA and CDR2 is SQIVND (reference sequence). The CDR3 coding sequence is TGTGCCAGTAGCTCCCGGATGGAGGGTTGGACTAATGAAAAACTGTTTTTT. This sequence encodes CASSSRMEGWTNEKLFF.

In its sample, this clonotype was seen many times. J is TRBJ2-7 and V is TRBV20-1; tentatively, D is TRBD1 (5 bases). The germline V gene has CDR1 DFQATT and CDR2 SNEGSKA (reference sequence). V dropped 0 bases and J dropped 0 bases, with 12 bases sitting between them. This CDR3 region has 15 residues. CDR3 sequence reads: CSARDGAIASYEQYF. CDR3 in DNA: TGCAGTGCTAGAGATGGGGCGATTGCCTCCTACGAGCAGTACTTC.

This clonotype has ten or more counts. The CDR3 loop reads CSARRPQGYTF. The CDR3 DNA follows: TGCAGTGCTAGAAGACCTCAAGGCTACACCTTC. The gene calls are TRBV20-1 and TRBJ1-2; D remains unclear. Between the trimmed V and J ends, which lost 2 bases and 8 bases, there was a span of 9 bases. Germline-derived CDR1 and CDR2 are DFQATT and SNEGSKA (reference sequence). The CDR3 has 11 amino acids.

This clonotype was found many times. The rearrangement uses TRBV4-1 and TRBJ2-2; D is ambiguous. Trimming took 2 bases from V and 0 from J, leaving 10 bases between them. The germline gives CDR1 MGHRA, CDR2 YSYEKL. This CDR3 is 16 amino acids long. The CDR3 region is CASSQLTGANTGELFF. DNA for the CDR3: TGCGCCAGCAGCCAACTCACCGGTGCGAACACCGGGGAGCTGTTTTTT.

This clonotype was seen many times. The CDR3 DNA reads as TGCGCCAGCAGCCCACTGACAGGTCAACCTTATGGCTACACCTTC. Protein: CASSPLTGQPYGYTF. The chain carries TRBV5-1 and TRBJ1-2; D perhaps matches TRBD1 (6 bases). Trimming shortened V by 4 bases and J by 5 bases, and 18 bases separated the two germline ends. CDR1 is SGHRS, CDR2 YFSETQ, per germline. There are 15 residues in the CDR3.

Of note for this clonotype: The missing conserved phenylalanine or tryptophan at the end of this CDR3 makes a read error likely. It is unclear where the CDR3 begins or ends on the DNA, so no DNA is shown, and the CDR3 is as TCRdb lists it. The rearrangement links TRBV9 to TRBJ2-6. CDR1 is SGDLS and CDR2 is YYNGEE in the germline V gene. With termini counted, the CDR3 has 9 amino acids. CDR3 residues: CASSVLENT.

There are a few counts of this clonotype. The V call is TRBV10-3, the J call TRBJ2-7, with a weak D call TRBD1 (6 bases). Germline V lookup: CDR1 ENHRY, CDR2 SYGVKD. V was cut by 4 bases and J by 1 base, with 11 bases left in between. The CDR3 covers 14 residues. The CDR3 nucleotides read TGTGCCATCAGTGCGGGCAGGGGATCCTACGAGCAGTACTTC. It encodes CAISAGRGSYEQYF.

The J gene is TRBJ2-7, the V gene TRBV19; a possible D gene is TRBD2 (6 bases). Germline CDR1 and CDR2: LNHDA and SQIVND (reference sequence). The CDR3 runs 13 residues. V was shortened by 6 bases and J by 2 bases, with 11 bases between the two germline ends. CDR3 in DNA: TGTGCCAGTAGAGGACGGGGGACCTACGAGCAGTACTTC. As protein: CASRGRGTYEQYF.

The chain is built from TRBV20-1 and TRBJ2-3, with D possibly TRBD2 on 5 matching bases. CDR3 length equals 14 residues. V was clipped by 6 bases and J by 0 bases, with 13 bases between them. Germline loops: CDR1 DFQATT, CDR2 SNEGSKA (reference sequence). CDR3 loop: CSADDYSSTDTQYF. DNA for the CDR3: TGCAGTGCCGATGACTACAGTAGCACAGATACGCAGTATTTT.

The chain joins TRBV2 to TRBJ1-1; 7 bases align to TRBD1. CDR1 and CDR2 (germline): SNHLY, FYNNEI. J gave up 7 bases and V 4 bases, and 6 bases lay outside the gene matches. The CDR3 is 13 amino acids. The CDR3 DNA follows: TGTGCCAGCAGTGTTGACAGGGCTAATGAAGCTTTCTTT. Residues: CASSVDRANEAFF. Full variable domain (outside the CDR3, taken from reference TRBV2 and TRBJ1-1): EPEVTQTPSHQVTQMGQEVILRCVPISNHLYFYWYRQILGQKVEFLVSFYNNEISEKSEIFDDQFSVERPDGSNFTLKIRSTKLEDSAMYFCASSVDRANEAFFGQGTRLTVV.

CDR3 nucleotides: TGTGCCAGCAACAGGGGGCTCGACGAGCTGTTTTTT. As protein: CASNRGLDELFF. The chain combines TRBV2 with TRBJ2-2, with TRBD1 matching 9 bases. In germline, CDR1 is SNHLY, CDR2 FYNNEI. V lost 7 bases and J lost 11; bases outside the gene matches: 5. This CDR3 has 12 amino acids.

This clonotype was recorded a few times. The rearrangement links TRBV6-5 to TRBJ2-7; 7 positions match TRBD2. Germline V lookup: CDR1 MNHEY, CDR2 SVGAGI. This CDR3 has 17 residues. The junction had 16 bases not matched to a gene; V was cut back by 2 bases and J by 6 bases. CDR3 DNA: TGTGCCAGCAGTTACGCCGCCGAGGCGCGGGAGATCTCCGAGCAGTACTTC. Its protein product is CASSYAAEAREISEQYF.

V is TRBV7-9 and J is TRBJ1-4; D is undetermined. The length of the CDR3 is 11 residues. Per the germline V gene, CDR1 is SEHNR and CDR2 is FQNEAQ (reference sequence). Trimming stripped 5 bases from V and 6 bases from J, with 4 bases between. The CDR3 nucleotides read TGTGCCAGCAGCGCAGATGAAAAACTGTTTTTT. Amino acid sequence: CASSADEKLFF. The entire variable domain, with the rest obtained from reference TRBV7-9 and TRBJ1-4, is as follows: DTGVSQNPRHKITKRGQNVTFRCDPISEHNRLYWYRQTLGQGPEFLTYFQNEAQLEKSRLLSDRFSAERPKGSFSTLEIQRTEQGDSAMYLCASSADEKLFFGSGTQLSVL.

The chain has TRBV7-9 and TRBJ2-7; 9 nucleotides match TRBD1. There are 15 residues in the CDR3. From germline, CDR1 is SEHNR and CDR2 FQNEAQ (reference sequence). V shed 5 bases and J 3 bases; nucleotides not matched to a gene: 8. The CDR3 loop is CASSNPRDRDYEQYF. In DNA, the CDR3 is TGTGCCAGCAGCAACCCGCGGGACAGGGACTACGAGCAGTACTTC.

This chain links TRBV10-3 with TRBJ1-2, with 10 bases aligning to TRBD1. The CDR3 has 12 residues. CDR1 ENHRY and CDR2 SYGVKD come from the germline V gene. V gave up 8 bases and J gave up 8 bases; unmatched junction bases: 5. CDR3 in DNA: TGTGCCATCGCGGACAGGGGGGGCGGCTACACCTTC. It translates to CAIADRGGGYTF.

This clonotype was seen ten or more times. The chain combines TRBV15 with TRBJ1-5; no reliable D call. Germline V gene data show CDR1 as LNHNV and CDR2 as YYDKDF (reference sequence). The V gene lost 4 bases and the J gene lost 5 bases, with 15 bases spanning the gap. This CDR3 spans 15 amino acids. The CDR3 loop reads CATSTQTDRYQPQHF. CDR3 in DNA: TGTGCCACCAGCACCCAGACTGACCGGTATCAGCCCCAGCATTTT.

As to this clonotype: A read error may produce the germline difference seen at one junction end. The rearrangement links TRBV7-7 to TRBJ2-5; D call uncertain. This CDR3 has 15 residues. CDR1 and CDR2 (germline): SSHAT, FNYEAQ (reference sequence). CDR3 bases: TGTGCTAGCAGCTTAGGTGCAGGCGATCAAGAGACCCAGTACTTC. It codes for CASSLGAGDQETQYF.

This clonotype has at least ten counts. The rearrangement joins TRBV6-5 to TRBJ1-2; D might be TRBD1 (6 bases). V gave up 6 bases and J gave up 6 bases, with 14 bases separating them. The germline gives CDR1 MNHEY, CDR2 SVGAGI. The CDR3 contains 13 residues. This CDR3 is CASRFRGQHGYTF. As DNA, the CDR3 is TGTGCCAGCAGATTCAGAGGACAGCATGGCTACACCTTC.

This clonotype showed up many times. This chain links TRBV20-1 with TRBJ2-7; D possibly matches TRBD1 or TRBD2 (6 bases each). V shed 6 bases and J shed 7 bases, with 25 bases lying between them. CDR3 length equals 15 residues. In germline, CDR1 is DFQATT, CDR2 SNEGSKA (reference sequence). Here the CDR3 reads CSARVAGLRGREQYF. The CDR3 coding sequence is TGCAGTGCCCGAGTGGCGGGGCTAAGGGGGAGGGAGCAGTACTTC.